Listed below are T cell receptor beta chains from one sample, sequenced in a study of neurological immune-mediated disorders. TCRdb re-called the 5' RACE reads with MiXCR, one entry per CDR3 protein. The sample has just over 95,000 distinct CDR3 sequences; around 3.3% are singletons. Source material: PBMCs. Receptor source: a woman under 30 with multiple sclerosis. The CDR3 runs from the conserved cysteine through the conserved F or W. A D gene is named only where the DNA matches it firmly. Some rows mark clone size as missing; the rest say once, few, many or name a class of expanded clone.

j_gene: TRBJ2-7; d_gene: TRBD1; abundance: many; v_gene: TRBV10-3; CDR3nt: TGTGCCATCGGCGGGACAGGGGAGGGCTACGAGCAGTACTTC; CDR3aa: CAIGGTGEGYEQYF
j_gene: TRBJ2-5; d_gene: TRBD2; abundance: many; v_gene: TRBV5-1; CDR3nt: TGCGCCAGCGTCGTAGGGAATAGCGGGGGGGCGTGGCAAGAGACCCAGTACTTC; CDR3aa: CASVVGNSGGAWQETQYF
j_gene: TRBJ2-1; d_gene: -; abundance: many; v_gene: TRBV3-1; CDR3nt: TGTGCCAGCAGCCAAATAAGACAGGTCTACAATGAGCAGTTCTTC; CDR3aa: CASSQIRQVYNEQFF
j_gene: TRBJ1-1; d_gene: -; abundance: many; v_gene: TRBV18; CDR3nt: TGTGCCAGCTCACCACTTAGCCCTCCGATTAACACTGAAGCTTTCTTT; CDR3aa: CASSPLSPPINTEAFF
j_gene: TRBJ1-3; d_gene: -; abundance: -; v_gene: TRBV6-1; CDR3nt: TGTGCCAGCAGTGATCGGTACTCTGGAAACACCATATATTTT; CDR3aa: CASSDRYSGNTIYF
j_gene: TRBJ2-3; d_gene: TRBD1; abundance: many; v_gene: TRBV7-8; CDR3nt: TGTGCCAGCAGCCGGGACAGGGTCGGCACAGATACGCAGTATTTT; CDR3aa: CASSRDRVGTDTQYF
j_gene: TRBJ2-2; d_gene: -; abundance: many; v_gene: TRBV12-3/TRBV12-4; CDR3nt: TGTGCCAGCACCTCAAGGGGGGCGGGGTGGGGCACCGGGGAGCTGTTTTTT; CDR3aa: CASTSRGAGWGTGELFF
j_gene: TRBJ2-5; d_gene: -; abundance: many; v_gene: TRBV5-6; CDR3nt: TGTGCCAGCAGCTTGCTACCCGGACTAACGCAAGAGACCCAGTACTTC; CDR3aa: CASSLLPGLTQETQYF
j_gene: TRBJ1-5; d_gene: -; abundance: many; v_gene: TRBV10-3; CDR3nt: TGTGCCATCAGTGATGTCCAGCTCAATCAGCCCCAGCATTTT; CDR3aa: CAISDVQLNQPQHF
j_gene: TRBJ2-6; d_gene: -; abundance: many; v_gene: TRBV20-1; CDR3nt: TGCAGTGCTAGGAAACGGACCGGGGCCAACGTCCTGACTTTC; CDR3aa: CSARKRTGANVLTF
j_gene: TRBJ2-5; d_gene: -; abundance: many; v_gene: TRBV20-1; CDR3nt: TGCAGTGCTCCCTCACAGGTCCTCCAAGAGACCCAGTACTTC; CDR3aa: CSAPSQVLQETQYF
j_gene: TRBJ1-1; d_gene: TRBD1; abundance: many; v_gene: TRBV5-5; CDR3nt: TGTGCCAGCAGCTTCCGGGACAGCATGAACACTGAAGCTTTCTTT; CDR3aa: CASSFRDSMNTEAFF
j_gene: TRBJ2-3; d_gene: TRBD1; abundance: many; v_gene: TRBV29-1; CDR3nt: TGCAGCGTTGTTGGCAGGGGGAGCACAGATACGCAGTATTTT; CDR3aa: CSVVGRGSTDTQYF
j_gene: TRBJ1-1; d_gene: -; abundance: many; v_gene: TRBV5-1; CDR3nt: TGCGCCAGCAGCCCAACTACGGGGCCCTTGAACACTGAAGCTTTCTTT; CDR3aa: CASSPTTGPLNTEAFF
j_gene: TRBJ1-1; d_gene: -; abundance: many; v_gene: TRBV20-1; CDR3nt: TGCAGTGCTAGATCAGCGAACACTGAAGCTTTCTTT; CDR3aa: CSARSANTEAFF
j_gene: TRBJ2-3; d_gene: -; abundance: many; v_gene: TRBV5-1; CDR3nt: TGCGCCAGCAGCTTGAATTCCGGGGAGAGCACAGATACGCAGTATTTT; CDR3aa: CASSLNSGESTDTQYF
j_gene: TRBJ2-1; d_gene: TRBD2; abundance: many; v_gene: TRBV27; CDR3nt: TGTGCCGGGGAACTAGCGGGCCATGAGCAGTTCTTC; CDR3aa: CAGELAGHEQFF